This T cell receptor (beta chain) was captured by sequencing in a study of blood T cell repertoires in COVID-19. Turning to the study itself: Collection of acute and convalescent COVID-19 samples took place in the United States, Italy and Spain. T cells, B-cell-depleted T cells, or PBMCs provided the cDNA or gDNA that served as material.

Methods used by the authors: Reference gene primers were amplified, and this amplification served to estimate nucleated cell counts. This table comes from immunoSEQ multiplex PCR, and its TCRdb copy is limited to in-frame clones, with some not included. V and J calls and clone size are copied from that table; D and trimming were computed from the DNA. Of under 300,000 clones listed, 92% are singletons. The CDR3 runs 13 residues. V was pared by 3 bases and J by 6 bases, with 11 bases between. In germline, CDR1 is SNHLY, CDR2 FYNNEI. V usage is TRBV2 and J usage is TRBJ1-2; D is unresolved. The material sequenced was peripheral blood. This clonotype was obtained from a man aged 30-40 years with COVID-19, enrolled during active disease. In DNA form, the CDR3 reads TGTGCCAGCAGTGAGCGGGAAATGGATGGCTACACCTTC. Residues: CASSEREMDGYTF.